This passage covers 14 T cell receptor beta chains from one sample sequenced in a study of OX40 agonist ivuxolimab in advanced cancers. Library preparation was by the immunoSEQ multiplex PCR assay. What TCRdb holds here is the immuneACCESS table cut down to in-frame rearrangements. Part of the clones is not present; checked against another copy, under half of the missing clones reflect an unresolved V gene, and the others are unexplained. This sample has around 76,000 clones in its table, and 85% of those were observed once. The leading ten clones occupy roughly 0.66% of the sample. The sequences come from CD4+ or CD8+ T cells sorted from blood, collected in a trial of the OX40 agonist ivuxolimab. The receptor source for this set is an adult with an advanced solid tumor such as melanoma, head and neck, liver or kidney cancer.

The chain employs TRBV11-3 and TRBJ2-1; D unclear. CDR3 size: 12 residues. V dropped 5 bases and J dropped 4 bases, with 6 bases sitting between them. From germline, CDR1 is SGHNT and CDR2 YENEEA. The DNA of the CDR3 is TGTGCCAGCAGCCTGACATACAATGAGCAGTTCTTC. Its translation: CASSLTYNEQFF.

The chain employs TRBV6-6 and TRBJ2-5; TRBD2 is a possible D gene (5 bases). V gave up 6 bases and J gave up 5 bases, with 10 bases separating them. This CDR3 spans 12 amino acids. Germline assignment: CDR1 MNHNY and CDR2 SVGAGI (reference sequence). CDR3 bases: TGTGCCAGCAGCCCCGGACTGGAGACCCAGTACTTC. Residues: CASSPGLETQYF.

The chain links TRBV5-8 to TRBJ2-1; TRBD2 aligns across 9 bases. The ends lost 2 bases at V and 0 bases at J; junction bases unmatched: 0. The CDR3 length is 15 residues. Per germline, CDR1 SGHTS and CDR2 YDEGEE. This CDR3 reads CASSFSGSSYNEQFF. The CDR3 nucleotides read TGTGCCAGCAGCTTTAGCGGGAGCTCCTACAATGAGCAGTTCTTC.

The J gene is TRBJ1-6, the V gene TRBV4-2; 7 bases are shared with TRBD1. The germline V gene encodes CDR1 LGHNA and CDR2 YNFKEQ. Unmatched junction bases numbered 7, after V lost 4 bases and J lost 7 bases. There are 15 residues in the CDR3. CDR3 in amino acids: CASSLGGTENSPLHF. CDR3 DNA: TGTGCCAGCAGCCTCGGCGGGACAGAGAATTCACCCCTCCACTTT.

The genes are TRBV6-5 and TRBJ2-7; D perhaps matches TRBD1 (5 bases). Germline CDR1 is MNHEY and CDR2 is SVGAGI. The CDR3 is made up of 14 amino acids. Trimming removed 7 bases at V and 4 bases at J, with 17 bases between. The CDR3, as DNA: TGTGCCAGCATGTTCCTCACAGGACCATACGAGCAGTACTTC. Amino acids: CASMFLTGPYEQYF.

The V call is TRBV19, the J call TRBJ2-3; D remains ambiguous. Trimming shortened V by 7 bases and J by 1 base, and 9 bases separated the two germline ends. CDR1 is LNHDA and CDR2 is SQIVND in the germline V gene (reference sequence). This CDR3 contains 13 residues. CDR3 DNA: TGTGCCAGTATGGGCCAGGGCACAGATACGCAGTATTTT. Translating it yields CASMGQGTDTQYF.

The chain combines TRBV7-9 with TRBJ1-5, with TRBD1 as a possible D gene (6 bases). V lost 5 bases and J lost 7, with 15 bases in between. This CDR3 is 14 amino acids long. CDR1 and CDR2 from the germline V gene are SEHNR and FQNEAQ (reference sequence). This CDR3 reads CASSPGRGTQPQHF. The CDR3 DNA is TGTGCCAGCAGCCCGGGGAGGGGGACGCAGCCCCAGCATTTT.

CDR3 sequence: CAWTEGTVDEQYF. Written as DNA, the CDR3 is TGTGCCTGGACTGAGGGGACAGTGGACGAGCAGTACTTC. The gene calls are TRBV30 and TRBJ2-7; the match to TRBD1 covers 7 bases. The CDR3 is 13 amino acids. J gave up 5 bases and V 4 bases, and 8 bases lay outside the gene matches. Germline assignment: CDR1 GTSNPN and CDR2 SVGIG (reference sequence).

There are a few counts of this clone. The rearrangement joins TRBV13 to TRBJ1-2; possibly TRBD1 for D (5 bases). CDR3 length: 13 amino acids. V lost 2 bases to trimming and J lost 10 bases, with 14 bases between them. CDR1 and CDR2 from the germline V gene are PRHDT and FYEKMQ (reference sequence). The CDR3 loop is CASSLPGEGDYTF. CDR3 nucleotides: TGTGCCAGCAGCTTACCGGGGGAAGGGGACTACACCTTC. The complete variable domain, with remaining parts taken from reference TRBV13 and TRBJ1-2, reads AAGVIQSPRHLIKEKRETATLKCYPIPRHDTVYWYQQGPGQDPQFLISFYEKMQSDKGSIPDRFSAQQFSDYHSELNMSSLELGDSALYFCASSLPGEGDYTFGSGTRLTVV.

The chain links TRBV6-5 to TRBJ2-3; 7 bases align to TRBD1. Unmatched junction bases numbered 7, after V lost 6 bases and J lost 4 bases. This CDR3 comprises 14 residues. CDR1 and CDR2 (germline): MNHEY, SVGAGI. The CDR3 loop reads CASRSTQGADTQYF. For the CDR3, the DNA is TGTGCCAGCAGGTCCACCCAGGGGGCAGATACGCAGTATTTT.

This clone appeared a single time. In DNA form, the CDR3 reads TGTGCCAGCAGCTTAGCGGGAAGGGACACCGGGGAGCTGTTTTTT. This translates into CASSLAGRDTGELFF. The chain uses TRBV7-9 and TRBJ2-2; D is unresolved. Trimming shortened V by 0 bases and J by 3 bases, and 8 bases separated the two germline ends. Germline V gene sequence: CDR1 SEHNR, CDR2 FQNEAQ (reference sequence). There are 15 residues in the CDR3.

For this clone: Given a much more abundant clone one base away, this may be a read error. The chain is built from TRBV7-9 and TRBJ1-5, with D unresolved. V dropped 2 bases and J dropped 3 bases, with 2 bases sitting between them. The CDR3 sequence is 12 residues long. Germline CDR1 is SEHNR and CDR2 is FQNEAQ (reference sequence). Here the CDR3 DNA reads TGTGCCAGCAGCTTAATCAATCAGCCCCAGCATTTT. Translating it yields CASSLINQPQHF.

The rearrangement joins TRBV7-6 to TRBJ2-7; no clear D. The V end lost 5 bases, the J end lost 4 bases, and 12 bases lay between the germline ends. There are 13 residues in the CDR3. The germline V gene has CDR1 SGHVS and CDR2 FNYEAQ. In nucleotides, the CDR3 is TGTGCCAGCAGCCCCGCCGGTTTGTACGAGCAGTACTTC. The encoded protein is CASSPAGLYEQYF. The full variable domain, completed using reference TRBV7-6 and TRBJ2-7, is GAGVSQSPRYKVTKRGQDVALRCDPISGHVSLYWYRQALGQGPEFLTYFNYEAQQDKSGLPNDRFSAERPEGSISTLTIQRTEQRDSAMYRCASSPAGLYEQYFGPGTRLTVT.

The gene calls are TRBV5-1 and TRBJ1-1; a possible D gene is TRBD1 (5 bases). Germline CDR1 reads SGHRS; CDR2 reads YFSETQ. The CDR3 sequence is 14 residues long. Trimming left V 5 bases short and J 1 base short, with 12 bases between. The CDR3 coding sequence is TGCGCCAGCAGTAAGGACAACCGGAACACTGAAGCTTTCTTT. It yields the protein CASSKDNRNTEAFF.